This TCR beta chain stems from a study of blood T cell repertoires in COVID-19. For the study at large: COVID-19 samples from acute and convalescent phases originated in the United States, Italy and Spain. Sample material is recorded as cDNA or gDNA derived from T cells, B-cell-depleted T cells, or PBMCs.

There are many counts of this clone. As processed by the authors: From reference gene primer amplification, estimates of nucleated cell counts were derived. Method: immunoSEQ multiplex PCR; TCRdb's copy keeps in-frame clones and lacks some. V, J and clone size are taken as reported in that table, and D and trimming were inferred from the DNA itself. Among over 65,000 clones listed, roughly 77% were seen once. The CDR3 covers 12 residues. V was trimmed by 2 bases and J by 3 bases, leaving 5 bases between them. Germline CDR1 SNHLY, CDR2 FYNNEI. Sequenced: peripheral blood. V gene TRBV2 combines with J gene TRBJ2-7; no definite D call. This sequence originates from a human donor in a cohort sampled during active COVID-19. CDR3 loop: CASSEQDYEQYF. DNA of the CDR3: TGTGCCAGCAGTGAACAGGACTACGAGCAGTACTTC.